Sequencing of this T cell receptor (beta chain) was carried out in a study of T-cell reconstitution after alpha-beta-depleted transplantation in children. The table lists this clonotype with many counts. The J segment lost 7 bases and the V segment lost 4 bases, leaving 6 bases of the junction unmatched. Germline-derived CDR1 and CDR2 are SGHTS and YDEGEE. The CDR3 contains 14 residues. Unique molecular identifiers were incorporated into the prepared TCRbeta library. TCRdb itself ran the PCR reads through MiXCR, one entry per CDR3 protein. The sample has fewer than 20,000 distinct CDR3 sequences; roughly 5.6% are singletons.

The clonotype was recovered from a boy younger than 18 with acute lymphoblastic leukemia, due to receive a stem cell transplant. This chain connects TRBV5-8 to TRBJ1-5; 9 bases line up with TRBD1. The material sequenced was PBMCs, taken before TCRalphabeta/CD19-depleted stem cell transplant. The CDR3: CASSGGQGRQPQHF. In DNA, the CDR3 is TGTGCCAGCAGCGGGGGACAGGGTCGACAGCCCCAGCATTTT.